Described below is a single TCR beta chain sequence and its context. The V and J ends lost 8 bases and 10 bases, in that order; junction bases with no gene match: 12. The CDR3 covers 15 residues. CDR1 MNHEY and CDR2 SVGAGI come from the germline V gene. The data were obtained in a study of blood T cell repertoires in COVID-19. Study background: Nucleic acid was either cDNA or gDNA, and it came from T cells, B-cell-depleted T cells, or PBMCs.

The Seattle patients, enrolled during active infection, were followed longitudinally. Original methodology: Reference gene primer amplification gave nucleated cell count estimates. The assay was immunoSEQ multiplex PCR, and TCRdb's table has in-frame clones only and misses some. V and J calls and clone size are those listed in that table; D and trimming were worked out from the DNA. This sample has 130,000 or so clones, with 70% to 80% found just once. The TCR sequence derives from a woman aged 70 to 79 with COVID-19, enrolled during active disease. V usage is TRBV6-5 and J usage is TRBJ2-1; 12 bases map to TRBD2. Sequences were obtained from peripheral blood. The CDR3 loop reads CASAPGLAGLDEQFF. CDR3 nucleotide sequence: TGTGCCAGCGCACCCGGACTAGCGGGGTTGGACGAGCAGTTCTTC.